These T cell receptor beta chains were read from a single sample in a study of T cell responses to AZD1222 COVID-19 vaccine. Method: immunoSEQ multiplex PCR; TCRdb's copy keeps in-frame clones and lacks some. The repertoire has roughly 200,000 clones, just over 90% of them found once; the top ten carry approximately 4%. The sample was peripheral blood, taken 28 days after the second dose of the MenACWY control vaccine. These receptors came from an adult who received the MenACWY meningococcal vaccine as a control. Each CDR3 is given with its conserved first and last residue. Fields, in order: CDR3 protein, V gene, clone size, J gene. The listing skips clone size in some rows; elsewhere it reads once, few, many or a size class.

CASSAAGLTNEKLFF,TRBV9,NA,TRBJ1-4
CAISERDLAVGEQYF,TRBV10-3,NA,TRBJ2-7
CASGVGGNTIYF,TRBV3-1/TRBV3-2,NA,TRBJ1-3
CASSFPSPDPNYGYTF,TRBV5-1,NA,TRBJ1-2
CAWSPSRDMRSNQPQHF,TRBV30,NA,TRBJ1-5
CASRRPGGQFF,TRBV2,NA,TRBJ2-1
CASSGQGDTEAFF,TRBV5-1,NA,TRBJ1-1
CASGRGVGSTGELFF,TRBV9,NA,TRBJ2-2
CASSYHREGNQPQHF,TRBV6-5,NA,TRBJ1-5
CASRLQDIGQAFF,TRBV6-5,NA,TRBJ1-1
CATRTGLAGVEQFF,TRBV15,few,TRBJ2-1
CASSYSRNSYEQYF,TRBV5-1,NA,TRBJ2-7